The 28 T cell receptor delta chains listed next were all sequenced from one sample in a study of gamma-delta T cells after stem cell transplantation. TCRdb reanalyzed the RT-PCR reads using CATT. Of approximately 5,000 delta-chain clones in the sample, approximately 1.8% were seen once. Sequenced material: gamma-delta T cells. The origin of the receptors is a human donor. It is not recorded whose cells these are; they may come from a transplant donor.

This clone has more than one count but fewer than ten. A far larger clone is only one base removed, so a read error is likely. This sequence joins TRDV2 and TRDJ3; 11 bases line up with TRDD3. Germline assignment: CDR1 GEAIGNYY and CDR2 EKD. This CDR3 comprises 21 residues. With V trimmed by 0 bases and J by 0 bases, 9 bases remained unmatched. CDR3 residues: CACDTVLGDMHYSWDTRQMFF. The CDR3 DNA reads TGTGCCTGTGACACCGTACTGGGGGATATGCACTACTCCTGGGACACCCGACAGATGTTTTTC.

This clone has more than one count but fewer than ten. The protein held in TCRdb is that of a much larger clone and does not match this DNA's translation at residue 13, likely because of a read error; the protein shown is translated from the DNA. This chain connects TRDV2 to TRDJ1, with TRDD3 matching 10 bases. This CDR3 has 15 residues. The germline gives CDR1 GEAIGNYY, CDR2 EKD. CDR3 loop: CACDTVGGYTDKPIF. In nucleotides, the CDR3 is TGTGCCTGTGACACCGTTGGGGGATACACCGATAAACCCATCTTT.

This clone has more than one count but fewer than ten. This DNA's translation differs at residue 12 from TCRdb's protein, which comes from a much larger clone; a read error is likely, and the protein shown is translated from the DNA. The chain uses TRDV2 and TRDJ3; 12 bases fit TRDD3. Per germline, CDR1 GEAIGNYY and CDR2 EKD. Unmatched junction bases numbered 12, after V lost 0 bases and J lost 1 base. The CDR3 covers 22 residues. The CDR3 protein is CACDTGLLGDTCSSWDTRQMFF. As DNA, the CDR3 is TGTGCCTGTGACACCGGTCTCCTGGGGGATACGTGTTCTTCCTGGGACACCCGACAGATGTTTTTC.

This clone has only a few counts. A read error is the likely source, as a far larger clone sits one nucleotide away. The CDR3 region has the DNA TGTGCCTGTGACACCGTAGCCCGGGGGATACGGAAATCCGATAAACTCATCTTT. Its translation is CACDTVARGIRKSDKLIF. This chain connects TRDV2 to TRDJ1, with 10 bases that match TRDD3. CDR3 length equals 18 residues. V trimming: 0 bases; J trimming: 3 bases; junction bases outside the gene matches: 12. CDR1 is GEAIGNYY and CDR2 is EKD in the germline V gene.

As regards this clone: Mismatch with germline at one junction end may stem from a read error. The J gene is TRDJ3, the V gene TRDV2, with TRDD3 identical over 8 bases. CDR3 size: 14 residues. The germline gives CDR1 GEAIGNYY, CDR2 EKD. CDR3 residues: CACDTLGDTRQMFF. As DNA, the CDR3 is TGTGCCTGTGACACCCTGGGGGACACACGACAGATGTTTTTC.

Points on this clone: The amino acid sequence in TCRdb belongs to a much larger clone and departs from this DNA's translation at residue 8, likely a sequencing read error; the sequence shown is translated from the DNA. The chain recombines TRDV2 with TRDJ1; D gene ambiguous. Germline assignment: CDR1 GEAIGNYY and CDR2 EKD. The length of the CDR3 is 18 residues. The V gene lost 3 bases and the J gene lost 0 bases, with 22 bases spanning the gap. The CDR3 nucleotides are TGTGCCTGTGACCCGGTCGAGCAGAAGACGACGGACACCGATAAACTCATCTTT. It yields the protein CACDPVEQKTTDTDKLIF.

This clone was recorded a few times. The TCRdb protein comes from a much larger clone and disagrees with this DNA's translation at residue 4, likely due to a read error; the protein given here is derived from the DNA. V usage is TRDV2 and J usage is TRDJ1, with 12 positions matching TRDD3. Germline CDR1 reads GEAIGNYY; CDR2 reads EKD. This CDR3 is 17 amino acids long. This chain's CDR3 is CACGTGDYWGIPNKLIF. In DNA form, the CDR3 reads TGTGCCTGTGGCACCGGCGACTACTGGGGGATACCGAATAAACTCATCTTT.

This clone showed up just a few times. This likely traces to a read error, being one base from a far larger clone. Other DNA variants within this sample encode the same CDR3. The chain employs TRDV2 and TRDJ1; unclear D gene. Germline CDR1 is GEAIGNYY and CDR2 is EKD. CDR3 size: 15 residues. CDR3 in amino acids: CACDTVALNTDKLIF. As DNA, the CDR3 is TGTGCCTGCGACACAGTTGCCCTTAACACCGATAAACTCATCTTT.

Concerning this clone: A read error likely explains why the TCRdb protein, taken from a much larger clone, differs from this DNA's translation at residue 15; the protein shown is translated from the DNA. The CDR3 sequence: CACDKLGNLTSTDKPIF. The CDR3 DNA reads TGTGCCTGTGACAAGCTGGGGAACCTTACCTCCACCGATAAACCCATCTTT. The chain is built from TRDV2 and TRDJ1; tentatively, D is TRDD3 (6 bases). The CDR3 consists of 17 residues. Germline lookup yields CDR1 GEAIGNYY and CDR2 EKD.

This clone came up a few times. A much larger clonotype is one base distant, so this may be a read error. The sample has other DNA sequences that encode this CDR3 too. The CDR3 DNA follows: TGCGCCTGTGACACAGTCCTGGGGGATAAACCTTGGATGTACACCGATAAACTCATCTTT. Its protein product is CACDTVLGDKPWMYTDKLIF. The chain is built from TRDV2 and TRDJ1; 10 positions agree with TRDD3. Germline assignment: CDR1 GEAIGNYY and CDR2 EKD. The CDR3 extends over 20 amino acids.

Comments on this clone: This DNA's translation and the protein TCRdb lists, from a much larger clone, do not match at residue 13, likely due to a read error; the protein shown is translated from the DNA. The gene calls are TRDV2 and TRDJ1; D call uncertain. Germline values: CDR1 GEAIGNYY, CDR2 EKD. The CDR3 runs to 15 residues. CDR3 amino acids: CASDPVEAPTDKPIF. As DNA, the CDR3 is TGTGCCTCAGATCCTGTCGAGGCCCCAACCGATAAACCCATCTTT.

This clone has just a few counts. This likely stems from a read error, as it lies one base from a far larger clone. Distinct nucleotide sequences in the sample also encode this CDR3. The rearrangement joins TRDV2 to TRDJ1, with 10 bases lining up with TRDD3. The trim removed 7 bases at V and 4 bases at J, leaving 5 bases unmatched. This CDR3 is built from 13 residues. From germline, CDR1 is GEAIGNYY and CDR2 EKD. The CDR3 DNA is TGTGCCTGCGATGGGGGATACTACGATAAACTCATCTTT. This codes for CACDGGYYDKLIF.

By share, this clone ranks as medium-sized. Other DNA sequences in this sample translate to the same CDR3. This chain uses TRDV2 with TRDJ3, with 7 positions matching TRDD3. This CDR3 comprises 19 residues. V shed 3 bases and J 1 base; nucleotides not matched to a gene: 11. Per the germline V gene, CDR1 is GEAIGNYY and CDR2 is EKD. The CDR3: CACDDGGHRLSWDTRQMFF. DNA of the CDR3: TGTGCCTGTGACGATGGGGGACACCGGCTATCCTGGGACACCCGACAGATGTTTTTC.

As concerns this clone: The TCRdb protein comes from a much larger clone and disagrees with this DNA's translation at residue 17, likely due to a read error; the protein given here is derived from the DNA. The same CDR3 is also encoded by other DNA sequences in this sample. This rearrangement joins TRDV2 to TRDJ1; 12 nucleotides match TRDD3. The CDR3 is made up of 20 amino acids. The germline gives CDR1 GEAIGNYY, CDR2 EKD. The CDR3 DNA follows: TGTGCCTGTGACACCCTTGGAGGCTCTGGGGGATACGAGTACACCGATAATCTCATCTTT. Translated, it gives CACDTLGGSGGYEYTDNLIF.

For this clone: With only one base between it and a far larger clone, this is likely a read error. Other DNA sequences in this sample translate to the same CDR3. The CDR3 DNA is TGTGCCTGTGACCAAGTACTGGGGGATGGGGGGACGGCACAACTCTTCTTT. Translated: CACDQVLGDGGTAQLFF. The chain couples TRDV2 to TRDJ2; TRDD3 agrees at 10 bases. The CDR3 runs 17 residues. The J segment lost 8 bases and the V segment lost 3 bases, leaving 14 bases of the junction unmatched. The germline gives CDR1 GEAIGNYY, CDR2 EKD.

Turning to this clone: Only one base separates this from a far larger clonotype, so it likely reflects a read error. The sample has other DNA sequences that encode this CDR3 too. The CDR3: CACDTASHPWDTRQMFF. The CDR3 DNA follows: TGTGCCTGTGACACCGCCTCTCACCCCTGGGACACCCGGCAGATGTTTTTC. The chain is built from TRDV2 and TRDJ3, with D possibly matching TRDD3 (5 bases). This CDR3 is built from 17 residues. Germline values: CDR1 GEAIGNYY, CDR2 EKD.

Turning to this clone: TCRdb's protein for this DNA is that of a much larger clone and differs from the translation at residue 11, likely a read error; the protein shown is the DNA translation. J is TRDJ1 and V is TRDV2, with TRDD1 as a possible D gene (5 bases). Germline V CDR1 and CDR2: GEAIGNYY, EKD. The CDR3 is made up of 16 amino acids. V was trimmed by 0 bases and J by 3 bases, leaving 16 bases between them. Here the CDR3 reads CACDTVGPIESDKLIF. The CDR3 DNA sequence: TGTGCCTGTGACACCGTTGGTCCAATAGAATCCGATAAACTCATCTTT.

This clone came up a few times. TCRdb pairs this DNA with a much larger clone's protein that differs at residue 8, likely a read error; the protein shown was translated from the DNA. The V and J genes are TRDV2 and TRDJ1; D not certain. V was clipped by 1 base and J by 0 bases, with 11 bases between them. Germline CDR1 is GEAIGNYY and CDR2 is EKD. The CDR3 contains 15 residues. In DNA, the CDR3 is TGTGCCTGTGACACAGTTGCCCCTAACACCGATAAACTCATCTTT. Translated, it gives CACDTVAPNTDKLIF.

Points on this clone: The protein recorded in TCRdb matches a much larger clone and deviates from this DNA's translation at residue 6, suggesting a read error; the protein here is obtained by translating the DNA. The CDR3 spells CACDSPGEYTDKLIF. The CDR3 nucleotides read TGTGCCTGTGACTCACCGGGGGAATACACCGATAAACTCATCTTT. The chain recombines TRDV2 with TRDJ1; tentative D call: TRDD3 (6 bases). In germline, CDR1 is GEAIGNYY, CDR2 EKD. The CDR3 has 15 amino acids. Trimming pared 3 bases from V and 0 bases from J, leaving 13 bases between.

The J gene is TRDJ1, the V gene TRDV2; TRDD3 matches 12 bases. Germline lookup yields CDR1 GEAIGNYY and CDR2 EKD. This CDR3 is 16 amino acids long. J gave up 3 bases and V 3 bases, and 7 bases lay outside the gene matches. CDR3 DNA sequence: TGTGCCTGTGACCGTCTGGGGGATACGGAGGCCGATAAACTCATCTTT. Protein sequence: CACDRLGDTEADKLIF.

This clone is deemed medium-sized. The CDR3 is CACDTLDWGIRGETDKLIF. The CDR3 DNA reads TGTGCCTGTGACACATTGGACTGGGGGATACGCGGCGAGACCGATAAACTCATCTTT. The chain joins TRDV2 to TRDJ1; 13 bases align to TRDD3. The CDR3 runs to 19 residues. CDR1 is GEAIGNYY and CDR2 is EKD in the germline V gene. The V gene end was trimmed by 1 base and the J gene end by 2 bases; junction bases not matched to a gene: 12.

On this clone itself: This DNA's translation and the protein TCRdb lists, from a much larger clone, do not match at residue 6, likely due to a read error; the protein shown is translated from the DNA. The chain employs TRDV2 and TRDJ1, with TRDD3 matching 9 bases. This CDR3 contains 14 residues. Germline V lookup: CDR1 GEAIGNYY, CDR2 EKD. The V gene end was trimmed by 0 bases and the J gene end by 5 bases; junction bases not matched to a gene: 3. In nucleotides, the CDR3 is TGTGCCTGTGACACCGTACTGGGGGAAGATAAACTCATCTTT. It codes for CACDTVLGEDKLIF.

The table lists this clone with a few counts. TCRdb's protein, taken from a much larger clone, differs from this DNA's translation at residue 6, likely owing to a read error; the protein displayed comes from the DNA. The gene calls are TRDV2 and TRDJ1, with TRDD3 identical over 9 bases. Germline V gene lookup returns CDR1 GEAIGNYY and CDR2 EKD. J was trimmed by 0 bases and V by 2 bases; bases with no gene match: 6. The CDR3 consists of 16 residues. CDR3 sequence (DNA): TGTGCCTGTGACATGTCTGGGGGATCCGACACCGATAAACTCATCTTT. It translates to CACDMSGGSDTDKLIF.

As concerns this clone: A read error may be the cause here, since a much bigger clone is one base away. The sample carries other DNA sequences with the same CDR3. The chain links TRDV2 to TRDJ1, with 8 bases identical to TRDD3. The J segment lost 2 bases and the V segment lost 5 bases, leaving 9 bases of the junction unmatched. The germline V gene encodes CDR1 GEAIGNYY and CDR2 EKD. This CDR3 has 15 residues. The CDR3 DNA reads as TGTGCCTGTGGCGCCGTATTGGGGGATACCGATAAACTCATCTTT. Translated, it gives CACGAVLGDTDKLIF.

Concerning this clone itself: This sequence is one base from a far larger clone and is likely a read error. This chain connects TRDV2 to TRDJ1; weak D call: TRDD3 (5 bases). The CDR3 is 18 amino acids. Germline CDR1 reads GEAIGNYY; CDR2 reads EKD. The V gene lost 1 base and the J gene lost 1 base, with 21 bases spanning the gap. The chain's CDR3 is CACDTASIGAGSTDKLIF. The DNA for the CDR3 is TGTGCCTGTGACACTGCCAGCATTGGGGCGGGGTCCACCGATAAACTCATCTTT.

Details on this clone: This likely stems from a read error, as it lies one base from a far larger clone. Other DNA sequences in the sample encode the same CDR3. V usage is TRDV1 and J usage is TRDJ1; 10 bases align to TRDD3. The CDR3 is 22 amino acids. The V gene end was trimmed by 6 bases and the J gene end by 3 bases; junction bases not matched to a gene: 28. In germline, CDR1 is TSWWSYY, CDR2 QGS. The CDR3 DNA reads TGTGCTCTTGGAATACCCTTCCTAACAATGCACCTGTACTGGGGGATCCCCGATAAACTCATCTTT. This codes for CALGIPFLTMHLYWGIPDKLIF.

The table lists this clone with a few counts. A read error is likely here: a far larger clone is one base away. The same CDR3 also results from other DNA sequences found in this sample. The J gene is TRDJ3, the V gene TRDV2; TRDD3 matches at 13 bases. The germline V gene encodes CDR1 GEAIGNYY and CDR2 EKD. V was clipped by 0 bases and J by 0 bases; unmatched bases: 10. The CDR3 has 22 amino acids. The CDR3 nucleotides read TGTGCCTGTGACACCCTACTGGGGGATACGCAGACCAGCTCCTGGGACACCCGACAGATGTTTTTC. It yields the protein CACDTLLGDTQTSSWDTRQMFF.

As to this clone: A far larger clone is a single base away, which makes a read error likely. This CDR3 is also generated by other DNA sequences in the sample. V gene TRDV2 combines with J gene TRDJ1, with TRDD3 as a possible D gene (5 bases). CDR3 size: 20 residues. Per the germline V gene, CDR1 is GEAIGNYY and CDR2 is EKD. V lost 0 bases and J 3 bases, leaving 28 bases between the germline ends. The CDR3 sequence: CACDTVLATQGTGIADKLIF. CDR3 bases: TGTGCCTGTGACACCGTTCTCGCCACACAGGGTACCGGGATCGCCGATAAACTCATCTTT.